The sequence of this TCR beta chain was determined in a study of CD8+ T cells in alopecia areata. Study-level points and caveats: Numerous expanded lesional clones remained in scalp and blood during tofacitinib.

With regard to this clone: The target antigen is unknown.

cDNA prepared by RNA extraction and subsequent reverse transcription served as the template for sequencing. Some clones are missing from TCRdb's copy, which holds only in-frame ones; the method was immunoSEQ multiplex PCR. The sample has 150,000 to 200,000 clones; approximately 61% are singletons. Specified treatment: oral pan-JAK inhibitor, 5-10 mg twice daily. V lost 4 bases and J lost 8, with 14 bases in between. Looked up from germline, CDR1 is LGHNT and CDR2 is FRNRAP. The CDR3 loop spans 13 amino acids. The receptor comes from a human donor with alopecia areata. This chain links TRBV12-5 with TRBJ1-2; no firm D call. The material sequenced was CD4+ T cells sorted from blood, taken at week 24, from a patient treated with tofacitinib. CDR3 loop: CASGSDGPGGYTF. CDR3 nucleotides: TGTGCTAGTGGTTCGGACGGACCCGGAGGCTACACCTTC.